This T cell receptor beta chain derives from a study of blood T cell repertoires in COVID-19. V lost 5 bases, J lost 6 bases, and 20 bases lay in between. The CDR3 is made up of 16 amino acids. Germline V gene lookup returns CDR1 MDHEN and CDR2 SYDVKM. TCRdb keeps only in-frame clones here, not all; method: immunoSEQ multiplex PCR. The sample includes 200,000 to 300,000 clones, 88% of them seen just once. The source material was peripheral blood. V usage is TRBV28 and J usage is TRBJ1-5, with a weak D call TRBD1 (5 bases). The receptor was derived from a man aged 60 to 75 who had recovered from COVID-19. The CDR3 loop is CASSGGPGLYFQPQHF. CDR3 nucleotide sequence: TGTGCCAGCAGTGGAGGGCCAGGGTTGTACTTTCAGCCCCAGCATTTT. Based on the CDR3 plus reference TRBV28 and TRBJ1-5, the full variable domain is DVKVTQSSRYLVKRTGEKVFLECVQDMDHENMFWYRQDPGLGLRLIYFSYDVKMKEKGDIPEGYSVSREKKERFSLILESASTNQTSMYLCASSGGPGLYFQPQHFGDGTRLSIL.